Included here is one T cell receptor beta chain sequence, with context. The target antigen is unknown. Assay used: immunoSEQ multiplex PCR; TCRdb lists only in-frame clones, some missing. Of 2 million to 2.5 million clones listed, around 95% were seen once; the top ten hold roughly 0.13%. The data stem from a study of shared clonotypes between healthy human individuals. Regarding the study as a whole: About 5% was the fraction of naive CD4 clonotypes found shared across several donors.

Donors, healthy HIV-negative adults, lacked recent acute infections or vaccinations. The CDR3 is 22 amino acids. With V trimmed by 7 bases and J by 1 base, 23 bases remained unmatched. The V gene's germline CDR1 is SNHLY and CDR2 FYNNEI. Specimen: naive CD4+ T cells sorted from blood. Subset given: CD45RA+ positively selected. The TCR comes from a man between 18 and 35 years old in good health. The chain is built from TRBV2 and TRBJ2-5, with TRBD2 identical over 14 bases. The CDR3 nucleotides are TGTGCCAGCAATTGGGTCTTTGGTGGACTAGCGGGGGGCGAACCCCTCCAAGAGACCCAGTACTTC. This gives the protein CASNWVFGGLAGGEPLQETQYF.